The sequence of this T cell receptor (beta chain) was determined in a study of CD8+CD57+ T cells in acquired aplastic anemia. Looked up from germline, CDR1 is SGHTA and CDR2 is FQGTGA. This CDR3 has 12 amino acids. With 3 bases removed from V and 2 bases from J, the gap between germline ends came to 4 bases. This clonotype was detected many times. In patients chosen for sequencing, flow cytometry had shown CD8+CD57+ cell expansion. TCR beta VDJ and CDR3 profiling used genomic DNA as template. MiXCR, run by TCRdb on the reads, gives a single entry per CDR3 protein. Of some 200,000 distinct CDR3 sequences listed, more than 45% are singletons.

The chain couples TRBV7-3 to TRBJ1-2; D ambiguous. This sequence originates from a human donor with aplastic anemia. The sample comprised sorted CD4+, CD8+, or CD8+CD57+ T cells (not recorded which) from PBMCs. In DNA form, the CDR3 reads TGTGCCAGCAGCTTGACAAACTATGGCTACACCTTC. Translating it yields CASSLTNYGYTF.